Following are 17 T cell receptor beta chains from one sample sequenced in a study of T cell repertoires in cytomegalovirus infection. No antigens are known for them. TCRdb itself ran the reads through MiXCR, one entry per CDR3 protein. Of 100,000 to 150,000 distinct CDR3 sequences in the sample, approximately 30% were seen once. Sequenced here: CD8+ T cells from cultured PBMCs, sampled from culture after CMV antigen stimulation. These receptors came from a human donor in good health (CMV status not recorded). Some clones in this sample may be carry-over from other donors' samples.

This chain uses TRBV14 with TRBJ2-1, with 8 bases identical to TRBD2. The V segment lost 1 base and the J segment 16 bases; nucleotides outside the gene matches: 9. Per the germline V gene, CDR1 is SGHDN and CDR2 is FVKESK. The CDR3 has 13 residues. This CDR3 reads CASSQGFGAGDFF. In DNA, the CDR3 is TGTGCCAGCAGCCAAGGCTTCGGAGCGGGGGACTTCTTC.

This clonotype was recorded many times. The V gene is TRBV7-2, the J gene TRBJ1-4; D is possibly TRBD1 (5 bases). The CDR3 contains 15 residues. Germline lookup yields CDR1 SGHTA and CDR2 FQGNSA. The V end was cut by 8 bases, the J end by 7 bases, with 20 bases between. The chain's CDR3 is CASGLWLGAREKLFF. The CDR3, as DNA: TGTGCCAGCGGACTATGGCTAGGGGCCCGTGAAAAACTGTTTTTT.

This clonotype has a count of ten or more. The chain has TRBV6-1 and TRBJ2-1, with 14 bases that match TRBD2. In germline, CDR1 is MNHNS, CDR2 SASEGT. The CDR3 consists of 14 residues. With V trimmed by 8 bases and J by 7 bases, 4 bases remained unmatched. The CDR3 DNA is TGTGCCAGCGGACTAGCGGGGGGCCTGAATGAGCAGTTCTTC. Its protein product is CASGLAGGLNEQFF.

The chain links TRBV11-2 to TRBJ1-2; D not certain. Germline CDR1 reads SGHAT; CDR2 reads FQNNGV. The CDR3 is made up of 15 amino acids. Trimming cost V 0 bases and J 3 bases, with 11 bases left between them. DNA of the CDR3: TGTGCCAGCAGCTTAGATCCCACGGACTACTATGGCTACACCTTC. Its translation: CASSLDPTDYYGYTF.

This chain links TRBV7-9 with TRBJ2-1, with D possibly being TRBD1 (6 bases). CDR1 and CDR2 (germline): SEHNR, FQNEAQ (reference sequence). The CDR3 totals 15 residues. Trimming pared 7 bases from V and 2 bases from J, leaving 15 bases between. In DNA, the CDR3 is TGTGCCAGCATCCCAGTTACAGGGACCTACAATGAGCAGTTCTTC. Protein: CASIPVTGTYNEQFF.

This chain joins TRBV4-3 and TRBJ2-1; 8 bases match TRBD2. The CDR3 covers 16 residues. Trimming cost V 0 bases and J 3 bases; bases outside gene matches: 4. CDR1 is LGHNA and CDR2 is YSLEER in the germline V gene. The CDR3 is CASSQDGGTSYNEQFF. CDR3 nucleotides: TGCGCCAGCAGCCAAGATGGGGGGACTAGCTACAATGAGCAGTTCTTC.

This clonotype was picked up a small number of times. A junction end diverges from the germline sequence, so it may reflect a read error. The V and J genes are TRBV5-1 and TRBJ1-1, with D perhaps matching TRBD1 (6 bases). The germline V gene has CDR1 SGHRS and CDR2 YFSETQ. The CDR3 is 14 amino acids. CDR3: CASSLRGGSTEAFF. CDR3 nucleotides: TGTGCCAGCAGTTTAAGGGGGGGATCCACTGAAGCTTTCTTT. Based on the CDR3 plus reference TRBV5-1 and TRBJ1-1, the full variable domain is KAGVTQTPRYLIKTRGQQVTLSCSPISGHRSVSWYQQTPGQGLQFLFEYFSETQRNKGNFPGRFSGRQFSNSRSEMNVSTLELGDSALYLCASSLRGGSTEAFFGQGTRLTVV.

CDR3 sequence: CASSQGGAIEKLFF. The DNA for the CDR3 is TGCGCCAGCAGCCAAGGGGGAGCTATTGAAAAACTGTTTTTT. V usage is TRBV4-3 and J usage is TRBJ1-4; D ambiguous. Germline-derived CDR1 and CDR2 are LGHNA and YSLEER. This CDR3 is 14 amino acids long. Trimming took off 1 base at V and 7 bases at J, with 10 bases between the two ends.

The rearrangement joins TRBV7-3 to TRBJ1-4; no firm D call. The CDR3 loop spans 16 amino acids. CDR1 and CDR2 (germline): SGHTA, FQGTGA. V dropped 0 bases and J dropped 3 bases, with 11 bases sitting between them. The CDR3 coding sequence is TGTGCCAGCAGCTTAACCGAGTGGTCGGCTAATGAAAAACTGTTTTTT. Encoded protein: CASSLTEWSANEKLFF.

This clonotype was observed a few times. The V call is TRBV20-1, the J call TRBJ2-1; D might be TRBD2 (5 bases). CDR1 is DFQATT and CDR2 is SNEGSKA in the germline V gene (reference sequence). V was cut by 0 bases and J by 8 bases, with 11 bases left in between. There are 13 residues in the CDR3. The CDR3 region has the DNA TGCAGTGCTAGAGATCTGCGGGTCGATGAGCAGTTCTTC. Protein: CSARDLRVDEQFF.

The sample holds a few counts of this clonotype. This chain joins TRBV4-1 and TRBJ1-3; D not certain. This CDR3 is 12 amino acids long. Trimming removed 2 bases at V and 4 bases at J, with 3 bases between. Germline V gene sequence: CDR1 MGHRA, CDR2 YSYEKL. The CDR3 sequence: CASSQPGNTIYF. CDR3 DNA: TGCGCCAGCAGCCAACCGGGAAACACCATATATTTT.

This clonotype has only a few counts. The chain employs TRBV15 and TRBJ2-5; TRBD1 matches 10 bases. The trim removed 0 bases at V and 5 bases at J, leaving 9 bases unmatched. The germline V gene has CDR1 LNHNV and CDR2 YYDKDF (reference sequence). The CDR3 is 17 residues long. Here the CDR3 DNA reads TGTGCCACCAGCAGAGATCGCATGGGACAGGGGCTTGAGACCCAGTACTTC. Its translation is CATSRDRMGQGLETQYF. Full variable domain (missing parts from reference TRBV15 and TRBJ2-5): DAMVIQNPRYQVTQFGKPVTLSCSQTLNHNVMYWYQQKSSQAPKLLFHYYDKDFNNEADTPDNFQSRRPNTSFCFLDIRSPGLGDTAMYLCATSRDRMGQGLETQYFGPGTRLLVL.

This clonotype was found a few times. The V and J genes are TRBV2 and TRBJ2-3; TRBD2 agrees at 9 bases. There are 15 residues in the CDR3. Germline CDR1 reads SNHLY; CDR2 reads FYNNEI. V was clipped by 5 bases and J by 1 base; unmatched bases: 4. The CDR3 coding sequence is TGTGCCAGCAGTTATTTAGCGGGGGGCACAGATACGCAGTATTTT. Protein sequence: CASSYLAGGTDTQYF.

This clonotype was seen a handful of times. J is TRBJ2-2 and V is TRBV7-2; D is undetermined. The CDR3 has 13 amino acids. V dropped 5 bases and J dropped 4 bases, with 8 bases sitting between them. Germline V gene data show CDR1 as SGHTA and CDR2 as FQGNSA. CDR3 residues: CASSHSLTGELFF. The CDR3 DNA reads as TGTGCCAGCAGCCACTCACTCACCGGGGAGCTGTTTTTT.

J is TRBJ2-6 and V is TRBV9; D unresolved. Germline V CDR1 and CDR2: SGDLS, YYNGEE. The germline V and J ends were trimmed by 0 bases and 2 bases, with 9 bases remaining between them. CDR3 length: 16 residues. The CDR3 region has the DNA TGTGCCAGCAGCGTAGTGGCCGGGCCTGGGGCCAACGTCCTGACTTTC. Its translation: CASSVVAGPGANVLTF.

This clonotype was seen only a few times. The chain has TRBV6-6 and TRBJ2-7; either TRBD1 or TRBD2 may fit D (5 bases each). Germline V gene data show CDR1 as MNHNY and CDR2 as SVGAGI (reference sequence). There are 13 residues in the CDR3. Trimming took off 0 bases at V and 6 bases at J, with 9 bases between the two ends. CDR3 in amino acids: CASSYSGVGEQYF. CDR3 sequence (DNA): TGTGCCAGCAGTTACTCGGGGGTTGGCGAGCAGTACTTC.

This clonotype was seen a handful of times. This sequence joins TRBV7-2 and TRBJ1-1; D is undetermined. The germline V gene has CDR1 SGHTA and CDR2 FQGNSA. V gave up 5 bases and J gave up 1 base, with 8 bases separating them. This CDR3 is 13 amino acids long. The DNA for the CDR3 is TGTGCCAGCAGCCCTTGGCCGAACACTGAAGCTTTCTTT. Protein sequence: CASSPWPNTEAFF.